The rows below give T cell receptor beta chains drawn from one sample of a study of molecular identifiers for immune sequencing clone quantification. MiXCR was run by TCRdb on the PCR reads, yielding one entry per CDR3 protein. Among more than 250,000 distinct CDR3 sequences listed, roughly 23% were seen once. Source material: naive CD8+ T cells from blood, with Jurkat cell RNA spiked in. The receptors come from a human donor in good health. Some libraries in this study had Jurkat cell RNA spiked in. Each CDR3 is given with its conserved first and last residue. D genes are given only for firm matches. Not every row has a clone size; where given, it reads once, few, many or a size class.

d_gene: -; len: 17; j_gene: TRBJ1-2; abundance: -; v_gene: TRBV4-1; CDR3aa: CASSQVGQGQANYGYTF; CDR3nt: TGCGCCAGCAGCCAAGTCGGGCAGGGCCAAGCTAACTATGGCTACACCTTC
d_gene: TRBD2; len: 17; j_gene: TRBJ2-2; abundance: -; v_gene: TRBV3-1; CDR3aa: CASSQILAGANTGELFF; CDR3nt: TGTGCCAGCAGCCAAATACTAGCGGGAGCGAACACCGGGGAGCTGTTTTTT
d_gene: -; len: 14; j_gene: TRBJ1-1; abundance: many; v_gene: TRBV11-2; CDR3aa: CASSLGFDSTEAFF; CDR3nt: TGTGCCAGCAGCTTAGGTTTTGACAGTACTGAAGCTTTCTTT
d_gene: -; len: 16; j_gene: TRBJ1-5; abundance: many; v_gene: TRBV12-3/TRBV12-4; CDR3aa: CASSSGPRYSNQPQHF; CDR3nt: TGTGCCAGCAGTTCCGGGCCCCGTTATAGCAATCAGCCCCAGCATTTT
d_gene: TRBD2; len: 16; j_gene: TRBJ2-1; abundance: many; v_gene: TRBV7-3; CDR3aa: CASSLMTSGIYNEQFF; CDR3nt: TGTGCCAGCAGCTTAATGACTAGCGGGATCTACAATGAGCAGTTCTTC
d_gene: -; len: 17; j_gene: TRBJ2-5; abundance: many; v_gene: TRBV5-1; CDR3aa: CASSLIRAGSGQETQYF; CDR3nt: TGCGCCAGCAGCTTAATTCGGGCGGGGAGCGGACAAGAGACCCAGTACTTC
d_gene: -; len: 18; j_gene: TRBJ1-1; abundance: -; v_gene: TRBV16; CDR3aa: CASSQSGFVGGSGTEAFF; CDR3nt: TGTGCCAGCAGCCAATCGGGGTTCGTTGGGGGCTCGGGCACTGAAGCTTTCTTT
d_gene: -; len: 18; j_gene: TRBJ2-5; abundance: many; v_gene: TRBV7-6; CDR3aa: CASSLSYMGTETQETQYF; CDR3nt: TGTGCCAGCAGCTTAAGCTATATGGGGACGGAAACCCAAGAGACCCAGTACTTC
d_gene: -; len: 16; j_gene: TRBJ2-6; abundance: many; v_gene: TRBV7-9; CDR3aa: CASSLAQGTGANVLTF; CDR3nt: TGTGCCAGCAGCTTAGCCCAGGGGACGGGGGCCAACGTCCTGACTTTC
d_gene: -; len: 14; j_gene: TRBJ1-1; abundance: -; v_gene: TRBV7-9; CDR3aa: CASSLGGMGAEAFF; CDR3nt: TGTGCCAGCAGCTTAGGAGGGATGGGCGCTGAAGCTTTCTTT
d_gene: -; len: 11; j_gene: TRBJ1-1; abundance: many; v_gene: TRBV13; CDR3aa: CASRLDTEAFF; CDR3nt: TGTGCCAGCAGACTCGACACTGAAGCTTTCTTT
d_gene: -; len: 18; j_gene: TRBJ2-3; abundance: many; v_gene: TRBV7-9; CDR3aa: CASSASQTGGQSTDTQYF; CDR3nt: TGTGCCAGCAGCGCTTCCCAAACCGGGGGGCAAAGCACAGATACGCAGTATTTT
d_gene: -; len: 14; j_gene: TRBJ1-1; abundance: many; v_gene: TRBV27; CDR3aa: CASSLRTVNTEAFF; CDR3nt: TGTGCCAGCAGTTTAAGGACAGTGAACACTGAAGCTTTCTTT
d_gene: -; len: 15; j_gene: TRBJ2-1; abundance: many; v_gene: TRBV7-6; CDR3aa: CASSFGRAPYNEQFF; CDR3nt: TGTGCCAGCAGCTTCGGCAGGGCACCCTACAATGAGCAGTTCTTC
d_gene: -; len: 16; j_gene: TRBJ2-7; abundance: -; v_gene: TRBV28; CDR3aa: CASSRPVRGDSYEQYF; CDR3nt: TGTGCCAGCAGTCGCCCCGTGAGGGGGGACTCCTACGAGCAGTACTTC
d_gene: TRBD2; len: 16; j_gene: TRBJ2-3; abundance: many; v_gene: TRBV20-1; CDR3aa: CSARDITSGYTDTQYF; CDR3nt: TGCAGTGCTAGAGATATTACTAGCGGATACACAGATACGCAGTATTTT